Listed below are T cell receptor beta chains from one sample, sequenced in a study of blood T cell repertoires in COVID-19. Assay: immunoSEQ multiplex PCR; the TCRdb copy retains only in-frame clones and omits some. The sample lists roughly 150,000 clones; roughly 91% were seen once. The material sequenced was peripheral blood. The receptor source for this set is a man between 18 and 35 years old with COVID-19, enrolled during active disease. The CDR3 runs from the conserved cysteine through the conserved F or W. Fields, in order: V gene, D gene, clone size, J gene, CDR3 protein, CDR3 DNA. A D gene is named only where the DNA matches it firmly. Size is omitted from some rows. Given values are once, few, many or a class for expanded clones.

TRBV3-1/TRBV3-2	-	once	TRBJ1-3	CASSQGHRNTIYF	TGTGCCAGCAGCCAAGGACACCGAAACACCATATATTTT
TRBV5-4	-	-	TRBJ1-2	CASSLVGQGYGYTF	TGTGCCAGCAGCTTGGTCGGGCAGGGCTATGGCTACACCTTC
TRBV19	-	-	TRBJ2-3	CASSRLTDTQYF	TGTGCCAGTAGTAGGCTTACAGATACGCAGTATTTT
TRBV29-1	-	-	TRBJ2-3	CSGGGRVTDTQYF	TGCAGCGGAGGTGGGAGAGTCACAGATACGCAGTATTTT
TRBV28	TRBD2	-	TRBJ2-7	CASIGGRGGEQYF	TGTGCCAGCATCGGCGGGAGGGGGGGCGAGCAGTACTTC
TRBV13	-	-	TRBJ1-3	CASSRPSFLSRGNTIYF	TGTGCCAGCAGTCGTCCTTCGTTTCTCTCCCGTGGAAACACCATATATTTT
TRBV6-4	TRBD1	-	TRBJ2-2	CASSTGGDSGELFF	TGTGCCAGCAGTACAGGGGGCGACAGCGGGGAGCTGTTTTTT
TRBV14	TRBD1	-	TRBJ2-1	CASSQRSGQVYNEQFF	TGTGCCAGCAGCCAAAGATCGGGACAGGTCTACAATGAGCAGTTCTTC
TRBV11-2	-	-	TRBJ2-3	CASSLGLRADTQYF	TGTGCCAGCAGCTTAGGTCTGAGGGCAGATACGCAGTATTTT
TRBV15	-	-	TRBJ2-7	CATSSAALTSTYEQYF	TGTGCCACCAGCAGCGCTGCCCTGACTAGTACCTACGAGCAGTACTTC
TRBV6-1	-	-	TRBJ1-1	CASSEQGSDTEAFF	TGTGCCAGCAGTGAGCAGGGATCTGACACTGAAGCTTTCTTT
TRBV7-3	-	-	TRBJ2-3	CASSIEAGFTDTQYF	TGTGCCAGCAGCATAGAGGCGGGGTTCACAGATACGCAGTATTTT
TRBV6-2/TRBV6-3	TRBD2	once	TRBJ2-1	CASSYRAGDFNEQFF	TGTGCCAGCAGTTACCGAGCGGGGGACTTCAATGAGCAGTTCTTC
TRBV6-5	TRBD1	-	TRBJ1-1	CASSPGGMEAFF	TGTGCCAGCAGCCCAGGGGGGATGGAAGCTTTCTTT
TRBV11-2	-	-	TRBJ2-2	CASSPGINTGELFF	TGTGCCAGCAGCCCCGGGATCAACACCGGGGAGCTGTTTTTT
TRBV4-3	-	-	TRBJ2-1	CASSQDMSSYNEQFF	TGCGCCAGCAGCCAAGATATGAGCTCCTACAATGAGCAGTTCTTC
TRBV9	-	-	TRBJ2-1	CASSAPRTAPSSYNEQFF	TGTGCCAGCAGCGCCCCCCGGACAGCCCCAAGCTCCTACAATGAGCAGTTCTTC
TRBV20-1	-	-	TRBJ2-3	CSARENWAQYF	TGCAGTGCTAGGGAGAACTGGGCGCAGTATTTT
TRBV10-3	-	few	TRBJ1-2	CAISEGAGDGYTF	TGTGCCATCAGTGAAGGGGCCGGAGATGGCTACACCTTC
TRBV28	-	-	TRBJ2-7	CASSLPSLPPGQYF	TGTGCCAGCAGTTTACCGTCCTTACCCCCCGGGCAGTACTTC
TRBV28	-	-	TRBJ1-2	CASSLPGTSGAYGYTF	TGTGCCAGCAGTTTACCCGGGACGTCAGGGGCCTATGGCTACACCTTC
TRBV28	TRBD1	-	TRBJ1-5	CASSPDRRAYNQPQHF	TGTGCCAGCAGCCCGGACAGGAGAGCCTACAATCAGCCCCAGCATTTT
TRBV27	-	-	TRBJ2-7	CASSLGQGNSYEQYF	TGTGCCAGCAGCCTGGGGCAGGGTAACTCCTACGAGCAGTACTTC